This is a list of T cell receptor beta chains from one sample in a study of T-cell reconstitution after alpha-beta-depleted transplantation in children. In TCRdb, the PCR reads were re-called with MiXCR into one record per CDR3 protein. The repertoire has about 870,000 distinct CDR3 sequences, approximately 15% of them found once; the top ten carry under 6%. The sample here was PBMCs, mostly from graft donor cells, taken 360 days after TCRalphabeta/CD19-depleted stem cell transplant. Receptors originate from a male patient between 5 and 17 years old who had a stem cell transplant for acute lymphoblastic leukemia, so the T cells may come from the graft donor. Both conserved end residues are part of each CDR3. The D gene is left open where the match is weak. Clone size is given for some rows only: seen once, a few or many times, or a class if the clone is expanded.

TRBD2	TRBV9	TRBJ2-1	few	CASSVLVGGSYNEQFF	TGTGCCAGCAGCGTACTTGTGGGAGGGTCCTACAATGAGCAGTTCTTC
NA	TRBV7-9	TRBJ2-3	NA	CASSGRWREREDTQYF	TGTGCCAGCAGCGGAAGATGGCGGGAACGGGAAGATACGCAGTATTTT
TRBD2	TRBV7-6	TRBJ2-1	NA	CASNLYGRAGDEQFF	TGTGCCAGCAACCTATACGGGAGGGCCGGGGATGAGCAGTTCTTC
NA	TRBV18	TRBJ2-1	few	CASSPIQGLSSYNEQFF	TGTGCCAGCTCACCCATCCAGGGGCTGAGCTCCTACAATGAGCAGTTCTTC
NA	TRBV3-1	TRBJ1-3	NA	CASSQDPGEDTIYF	TGTGCCAGCAGCCAAGATCCCGGAGAAGACACCATATATTTT
TRBD1	TRBV12-3/TRBV12-4	TRBJ2-7	NA	CASSFRQGKGTRGLKEVYEQYF	TGTGCCAGCAGTTTCCGACAGGGTAAAGGAACTAGGGGTCTCAAGGAGGTCTACGAGCAGTACTTC
NA	TRBV12-3/TRBV12-4	TRBJ1-3	NA	CASQIFSSGNTIYF	TGTGCCAGCCAAATCTTTAGCTCTGGAAACACCATATATTTT
TRBD2	TRBV3-1	TRBJ2-5	few	CASSQDSSSGREETQYF	TGTGCCAGCAGCCAAGATTCGTCTAGCGGGAGGGAAGAGACCCAGTACTTC
NA	TRBV5-1	TRBJ2-7	NA	CASSLPPDSYEQYF	TGCGCCAGCAGCTTGCCCCCGGACAGCTACGAGCAGTACTTC
NA	TRBV7-2	TRBJ2-7	many	CASSLAGGGVYEQYF	TGTGCCAGCAGCTTAGCAGGGGGGGGAGTCTACGAGCAGTACTTC
NA	TRBV5-1	TRBJ2-7	NA	CASSLSAGIAYEQYF	TGCGCCAGCAGCTTGAGTGCGGGAATAGCGTACGAGCAGTACTTC
TRBD1	TRBV19	TRBJ2-7	NA	CASSFRDRAFHEQYF	TGTGCCAGTAGTTTCCGGGACAGGGCCTTCCACGAGCAGTACTTC
TRBD2	TRBV7-9	TRBJ2-7	NA	CASSFGTSGLYEQYF	TGTGCCAGCAGCTTTGGGACTAGCGGCCTCTACGAGCAGTACTTC
NA	TRBV27	TRBJ2-1	many	CASSLPPTGIPNNEQFF	TGTGCCAGCAGTTTGCCTCCCACAGGGATTCCCAACAATGAGCAGTTCTTC
NA	TRBV5-1	TRBJ2-7	NA	CASSLPPSDPYEQYF	TGCGCCAGCAGCTTGCCCCCCTCCGATCCCTACGAGCAGTACTTC
TRBD1	TRBV14	TRBJ1-6	NA	CAGSPRQGIGSPLHF	TGTGCCGGCAGCCCGAGACAGGGCATCGGTTCACCCCTCCACTTT
NA	TRBV4-1	TRBJ2-7	few	CASSQGPGTHYEQYF	TGCGCCAGCAGCCAGGGCCCCGGGACCCACTACGAGCAGTACTTC